A selection of T cell receptor beta chains follows, all from one sample in a study of T cell clonotyping in hematopoietic cell transplantation. Sequencing was performed with immunoSEQ multiplex PCR; in TCRdb, only in-frame clones are kept and a portion is missing. The sample lists 8,900 or so clones; approximately 84% were seen once. Sequenced here: peripheral blood mononuclear cells, sampled before stem cell transplant. These TCRs come from a woman aged 55-70 years with acute myeloid leukemia. Some clones in this sample may be carry-over from other donors' samples. The CDR3 runs from the conserved cysteine through the conserved F or W. A D gene is named only where the DNA matches it firmly. Size values are once, few and many counts, or a class for expanded clones, and some rows have none.

V gene	D gene	J gene	clone size	CDR3 protein	CDR3 DNA
TRBV6-5	NA	TRBJ1-1	NA	CASSPFRGATEAFF	TGTGCCAGCAGCCCGTTCCGGGGGGCTACTGAAGCTTTCTTT
TRBV11-2	NA	TRBJ2-4	once	CASSLETGWGIQYF	TGTGCCAGCAGCTTAGAAACAGGCTGGGGCATTCAGTACTTC
TRBV5-1	TRBD1	TRBJ2-5	NA	CASSPGQGQETQYF	TGCGCCAGCAGCCCGGGACAGGGCCAAGAGACCCAGTACTTC
TRBV12-5	NA	TRBJ2-2	once	CASGTGINTGELFF	TGTGCTAGTGGCACAGGGATTAACACCGGGGAGCTGTTTTTT
TRBV6-5	NA	TRBJ2-1	NA	CASSYGTTGYEQFF	TGTGCCAGCAGTTACGGAACCACAGGGTATGAGCAGTTCTTC
TRBV2	NA	TRBJ2-6	NA	CASSEIRTTSSGANVLTF	TGTGCCAGCAGTGAAATCCGGACAACGAGCTCTGGGGCCAACGTCCTGACTTTC
TRBV7-2	TRBD2	TRBJ2-1	NA	CASSWDGLAGINEQFF	TGTGCCAGCAGCTGGGATGGGCTAGCGGGAATCAATGAGCAGTTCTTC
TRBV7-9	NA	TRBJ1-2	NA	CASSLTVNYGYTF	TGTGCCAGCAGCTTAACGGTTAACTATGGCTACACCTTC
TRBV7-9	TRBD1	TRBJ1-2	NA	CASSRQGADGGYTF	TGTGCCAGCAGTCGACAGGGGGCTGATGGTGGCTACACCTTC
TRBV9	NA	TRBJ2-7	NA	CASSVDSQPTYEQYF	TGTGCCAGCAGCGTAGACAGCCAACCTACCTACGAGCAGTACTTC
TRBV7-2	TRBD1	TRBJ2-3	NA	CASSQRSQGAPLGRGTQYF	TGTGCCAGCAGCCAACGATCACAGGGGGCACCCCTTGGGCGGGGTACGCAGTATTTT
TRBV4-1	NA	TRBJ2-1	NA	CASSQAPSGSYNEQFF	TGCGCCAGCAGCCAAGCCCCGAGTGGCTCCTACAATGAGCAGTTCTTC
TRBV30	TRBD1	TRBJ1-4	NA	CAWSMDRVDEKLFF	TGTGCCTGGAGTATGGACAGGGTGGATGAAAAACTGTTTTTT
TRBV27	NA	TRBJ2-3	once	CASSREQGTDTQYF	TGTGCCAGCAGCCGAGAACAGGGCACAGATACGCAGTATTTT
TRBV28	NA	TRBJ2-1	NA	CASSSPGEANNEQFF	TGTGCCAGCAGTTCCCCCGGGGAGGCGAACAATGAGCAGTTCTTC
TRBV11-2	NA	TRBJ1-5	NA	CASKADSNQPQHF	TGTGCCAGCAAGGCGGATAGCAATCAGCCCCAGCATTTT
TRBV11-3	NA	TRBJ1-2	once	CASSLGVDNGYTF	TGTGCCAGCAGCTTAGGGGTCGACAATGGCTACACCTTC
TRBV9	TRBD1	TRBJ2-7	NA	CASSVVDRGYEQYF	TGTGCCAGCAGCGTAGTCGACAGGGGATACGAGCAGTACTTC
TRBV10-3	NA	TRBJ1-3	NA	CAIRDTSGNTIYF	TGTGCCATCAGGGACACCTCTGGAAACACCATATATTTT
TRBV2	NA	TRBJ1-5	NA	CASSGVISNQPQHF	TGTGCCAGCAGTGGTGTCATAAGCAATCAGCCCCAGCATTTT
TRBV28	NA	TRBJ1-1	NA	CASSLHRMNTEAFF	TGTGCCAGCAGTTTGCACAGAATGAACACTGAAGCTTTCTTT
TRBV19	NA	TRBJ1-1	NA	CASSIAQTTEAFF	TGTGCCAGTAGTATAGCACAGACGACTGAAGCTTTCTTT
TRBV5-4	TRBD1	TRBJ1-1	NA	CASRSGTANTEAFF	TGTGCCAGCAGATCCGGGACAGCCAACACTGAAGCTTTCTTT
TRBV7-2	TRBD2	TRBJ2-3	NA	CASSSWVAGDTQYF	TGTGCCAGCAGCTCCTGGGTAGCGGGGGATACGCAGTATTTT
TRBV7-9	NA	TRBJ1-2	NA	CASSFTNYGYTF	TGTGCCAGCAGCTTTACGAACTATGGCTACACCTTC
TRBV5-1	NA	TRBJ2-3	once	CASKQGSSTDTQYF	TGCGCCAGCAAACAGGGTTCTAGCACAGATACGCAGTATTTT
TRBV19	TRBD1	TRBJ2-5	NA	CASNPGQGREETQYF	TGTGCCAGTAATCCGGGACAGGGAAGGGAGGAGACCCAGTACTTC
TRBV7-8	NA	TRBJ2-7	NA	CASSQFSYEQYF	TGTGCCAGCAGCCAATTCTCCTACGAGCAGTACTTC
TRBV6-1	NA	TRBJ2-7	NA	CASSVFRGIEQYF	TGTGCCAGCAGTGTATTTAGGGGTATCGAGCAGTACTTC
TRBV11-2	NA	TRBJ1-2	NA	CASSLEEGVGGYTF	TGTGCCAGCAGCTTAGAAGAGGGGGTGGGAGGCTACACCTTC
TRBV4-1	NA	TRBJ2-3	NA	CASSQGWTDTQYF	TGCGCCAGCAGCCAAGGGTGGACAGATACGCAGTATTTT
TRBV23-1	NA	TRBJ1-5	NA	CASNGTAGGVHQPQHF	TGCGCCAGCAACGGGACGGCAGGAGGGGTCCATCAGCCCCAGCATTTT
TRBV7-6	NA	TRBJ2-2	NA	CASSEIDANTGELFF	TGTGCCAGCTCTGAGATTGACGCGAACACCGGGGAGCTGTTTTTT
TRBV27	NA	TRBJ2-1	NA	CASSYRAAFLRGEQFF	TGTGCCAGCAGTTACAGGGCCGCCTTCCTGCGCGGTGAGCAGTTCTTC
TRBV6-1	NA	TRBJ2-3	NA	CASSEAETDTQYF	TGTGCCAGCAGTGAAGCAGAGACAGATACGCAGTATTTT
TRBV11-2	TRBD2	TRBJ2-1	NA	CASSIAGLAGFSYNEQFF	TGTGCCAGCAGTATAGCGGGACTAGCGGGTTTCTCCTACAATGAGCAGTTCTTC
TRBV28	TRBD1	TRBJ1-5	NA	CASSLLGQGVNQPQHF	TGTGCCAGCAGTTTATTGGGTCAGGGGGTCAATCAGCCCCAGCATTTT
TRBV11-2	NA	TRBJ2-1	once	CASSLAAGRGTNEQFF	TGTGCCAGCAGCTTAGCGGCGGGCCGAGGGACCAATGAGCAGTTCTTC
TRBV11-3	NA	TRBJ2-5	NA	CASSLRLQETQYF	TGTGCCAGCAGCTTACGTCTCCAAGAGACCCAGTACTTC
TRBV18	NA	TRBJ2-7	NA	CASSPEMVEQYF	TGTGCCAGCTCACCCGAAATGGTCGAGCAGTACTTC
TRBV5-1	TRBD2	TRBJ2-1	NA	CASSPRGAKASGTSSYNEQFF	TGCGCCAGCAGCCCTAGGGGGGCGAAAGCTAGCGGGACGAGCTCCTACAATGAGCAGTTCTTC
TRBV5-4	NA	TRBJ2-2	NA	CASSRQRANTGELFF	TGTGCCAGCAGCCGGCAGCGCGCGAACACCGGGGAGCTGTTTTTT
TRBV28	TRBD1	TRBJ2-5	NA	CASSSFRTGPSETQYF	TGTGCCAGCAGTTCGTTTCGGACAGGGCCTTCGGAGACCCAGTACTTC
TRBV6-6	NA	TRBJ2-7	NA	CATKVSYEQYF	TGTGCCACCAAAGTTAGCTACGAGCAGTACTTC
TRBV5-4	NA	TRBJ2-1	few	CASSSRAGGGYNEQFF	TGTGCCAGCAGCTCGCGGGCCGGGGGAGGATACAATGAGCAGTTCTTC
TRBV6-5	NA	TRBJ2-6	NA	CASSYSGPYVANVLTF	TGTGCCAGCAGTTACTCGGGGCCGTACGTGGCCAACGTCCTGACTTTC
TRBV6-4	NA	TRBJ2-1	NA	CASSDSAGRAYNEQFF	TGTGCCAGCAGTGACTCTGCGGGAAGGGCCTACAATGAGCAGTTCTTC
TRBV7-3	NA	TRBJ2-3	NA	CASSPTQGRTDTQYF	TGTGCCAGCAGCCCCACGCAGGGTAGAACAGATACGCAGTATTTT